A selection of T cell receptor beta chains follows, all from one sample in a study of CD4+ T cells in melanoma. Sequencing was performed with immunoSEQ multiplex PCR; in TCRdb, only in-frame clones are kept and a portion is missing. Altogether about 140,000 clones are present, 80% to 95% being singletons, with the ten largest covering more than 1.5%. The origin of the receptors is a human donor with melanoma. Both conserved end residues are part of each CDR3.

>TRBV7-3|TRBJ2-7
CASSLGLGSSYEQYF
>TRBV2|TRBJ1-6
CASLGQGNSPLHF
>TRBV2|TRBJ2-5
CASSELAGGGGTQYF
>TRBV5-1|TRBJ2-5
CASSLYGDEQTQYF
>TRBV6-5|TRBJ2-3
CATLTGTSGTDTQYF
>TRBV9|TRBJ1-2
CASSALSTGSGGYTF
>TRBV29-1|TRBJ2-1
CSVLTDYNEQFF
>TRBV27|TRBJ2-7
CASSRTGPYEQYF
>TRBV5-1|TRBJ2-2
CASSLSGGGGELFF
>TRBV4-2|TRBJ1-2
CASSQVEQSNYGYTF
>TRBV5-5|TRBJ2-1
CASSWTQLTNEQFF
>TRBV7-3|TRBJ1-2
CASSLGAGGGYTF
>TRBV2|TRBJ2-3
CASSVFMSGTDTQYF
>TRBV5-4|TRBJ1-1
CASSDPRTGVPEAFF
>TRBV7-9|TRBJ1-5
CASSLTRDGSNQPQHF
>TRBV10-3|TRBJ2-5
CAISHKSGGAQETQYF
>TRBV5-4|TRBJ2-7
CASSWGGGVEEQYF
>TRBV11-3|TRBJ2-2
CASSSGNTGELFF
>TRBV7-2|TRBJ1-4
CASSLGDSANEKLFF
>TRBV5-1|TRBJ1-1
CASSLRVSTGGNEAFF
>TRBV11-2|TRBJ1-1
CASSLRGSTEAFF
>TRBV7-2|TRBJ2-2
CASSSPYSGRGDTGELFF
>TRBV5-1|TRBJ1-3
CASSQGQGISGNTIYF
>TRBV7-9|TRBJ1-1
CASGPRIGVNTEAFF
>TRBV5-4|TRBJ1-2
CASTVGQGNYGYTF
>TRBV5-6|TRBJ2-3
CASSFYAGGVSTDTQYF
>TRBV6-5|TRBJ1-2
CASSSGTYGYTF
>TRBV28|TRBJ2-5
CASSFLRETQYF
>TRBV6-1|TRBJ2-2
CASRVSGGAFGELFF
>TRBV27|TRBJ2-7
CASKTPGQGSYEQYF
>TRBV7-9|TRBJ1-4
CASSPGQAFNEKLFF
>TRBV18|TRBJ2-3
CASSPPGGSASTDTQYF
>TRBV29-1|TRBJ1-2
CSVDESGTGDYGYTF
>TRBV5-1|TRBJ1-2
CASSLDRYGYTF
>TRBV4-2|TRBJ1-2
CASSQRGTGAGYGYTF
>TRBV2|TRBJ1-3
CASRGSATSGNTIYF
>TRBV18|TRBJ1-4
CASSPDSGLGNEKLFF
>TRBV7-9|TRBJ1-1
CASSSGQSNTEAFF
>TRBV5-4|TRBJ1-2
CASSLDLSGGYTF
>TRBV7-2|TRBJ1-2
CASSSLQGKGYTF
>TRBV5-4|TRBJ2-3
CASSLGGAGDGTDTQYF
>TRBV5-1|TRBJ1-4
CASSTTWDRPNEKLFF
>TRBV7-6|TRBJ1-1
CASSLTLLNTEAFF
>TRBV16|TRBJ2-7
CASSQHSGDSKQYF
>TRBV5-1|TRBJ1-1
CASSLAAGGTEAFF
>TRBV18|TRBJ1-4
CASSPPGSTNEKLFF
>TRBV6-1|TRBJ1-2
CASGTAVHISF
>TRBV7-2|TRBJ2-3
CASSYVTPSTDTQYF
>TRBV6-5|TRBJ1-4
CASGPQIRFNEKLFF
>TRBV4-1|TRBJ1-5
CATSRAANSNQPQHF
>TRBV9|TRBJ2-3
CASSVVSGGSTDTQYF
>TRBV7-6|TRBJ2-3
CASSSNEGDTQYF
>TRBV6-6|TRBJ1-2
CASSLGQGQNYGYTF
>TRBV5-1|TRBJ2-3
CASSLGLAGASTDTQYF
>TRBV30|TRBJ1-5
CAWSSGILQPQHF
>TRBV11-2|TRBJ2-7
CASSSNRSSYEQYF
>TRBV15|TRBJ2-7
CATSREQGGGYEQYF
>TRBV5-8|TRBJ1-2
CASSEGQGPSNYGYTF
>TRBV7-9|TRBJ2-3
CASGVGTGHADTQYF
>TRBV9|TRBJ1-2
CASSVLTPGPNYGYTF